This TCR beta chain was retrieved from a study of blood T cell repertoires in COVID-19. In the authors' workflow: Amplification from reference gene primers served as the basis for estimated nucleated cell counts. This table comes from immunoSEQ multiplex PCR, and its TCRdb copy is limited to in-frame clones, with some not included. V and J calls and clone size are given by that table; D and trimming were obtained from the DNA. The table includes approximately 300,000 clones, around 90% detected once. Each recovered donor of Cohort 3 presented with two negative PCRs, clearance, or symptom resolution. This clone has more than one count but fewer than ten. The clonotype was recovered from a man in his 60s who had recovered from COVID-19. Sample: PBMCs or T cells enriched from blood (not recorded which).

The CDR3: CASSIGTGTGNTIYF. DNA of the CDR3: TGCGCCAGCAGTATTGGGACAGGGACTGGAAACACCATATATTTT. This rearrangement joins TRBV5-1 to TRBJ1-3; 9 positions agree with TRBD1. Trimming at V came to 5 bases and at J to 2 bases, leaving 5 bases not matched to a gene. Germline V gene sequence: CDR1 SGHRS, CDR2 YFSETQ. This CDR3 spans 15 amino acids.